This T cell receptor beta chain emerged from a study of blood T cells in healthy people across ages. Study conclusions and caveats: Per million T cells, the diversity of TCR beta decreased roughly linearly as age advanced.

From germline, CDR1 is SQVTM and CDR2 ANQGSEA. Deletions cut 0 bases from V and 5 bases from J, with 10 bases between. This CDR3 comprises 13 residues. A second PCR, run for about 6 to 12 cycles, used a sample-barcoded 5' primer plus a J-beta primer mix. Each cDNA molecule was tagged by a template-switch adaptor that had 12 random nucleotides. TCRdb independently ran MiXCR on the 5' RACE reads; one entry per CDR3 protein. This sample has 2 million or so distinct CDR3 sequences, with 49% found just once. This clonotype came up a few times. Its cognate antigen is unknown. The sequenced sample consisted of blood. This chain links TRBV29-1 with TRBJ2-5, with D possibly being TRBD1 or TRBD2 (6 bases each). The receptor was isolated from a woman between 40 and 50 years old in good health. The DNA of the CDR3 is TGCAGCGTTGAAGAAGGGGGGATGGAGACCCAGTACTTC. Protein: CSVEEGGMETQYF.